The clone carrying this T cell receptor beta chain showed up many times. TCRdb re-derived calls from the RACE reads in MiXCR, one entry per CDR3 protein. Of tens of thousands of distinct CDR3 sequences listed, approximately 10% are singletons. The data stem from a study of human T cells and chemical hapten exposure. Study information: Skin of the upper inner arm, about 2 cm by about 2 cm, received 2% DPC for sensitization. The scalp of each patient received a weekly diphenylcyclopropenone dose for the full roughly 25-week study. Patients were mainly female, each with alopecia areata, totalis or universalis.

Time point given: patch test 3, about 24 weeks after DPC sensitization. Treatment here: therapeutic diphenylcyclopropenone sensitization with weekly scalp DPC. The specimen comprised whole blood, sampled in connection with sensitization to the hapten diphenylcyclopropenone (DPC). The origin of this receptor is a woman in her twenties or thirties with alopecia areata. Some clones in this sample may be carry-over from other donors' samples.

The CDR3 sequence: CASSLVLGSNTEAFF. The CDR3 bases are TGTGCCAGCAGCTTAGTTTTGGGGTCGAACACTGAAGCTTTCTTT. The V gene is TRBV11-2, the J gene TRBJ1-1, with no clear D. CDR1 and CDR2 (germline): SGHAT, FQNNGV. Trimming took 1 base from V and 1 from J, leaving 10 bases between them. The CDR3 has 15 amino acids.